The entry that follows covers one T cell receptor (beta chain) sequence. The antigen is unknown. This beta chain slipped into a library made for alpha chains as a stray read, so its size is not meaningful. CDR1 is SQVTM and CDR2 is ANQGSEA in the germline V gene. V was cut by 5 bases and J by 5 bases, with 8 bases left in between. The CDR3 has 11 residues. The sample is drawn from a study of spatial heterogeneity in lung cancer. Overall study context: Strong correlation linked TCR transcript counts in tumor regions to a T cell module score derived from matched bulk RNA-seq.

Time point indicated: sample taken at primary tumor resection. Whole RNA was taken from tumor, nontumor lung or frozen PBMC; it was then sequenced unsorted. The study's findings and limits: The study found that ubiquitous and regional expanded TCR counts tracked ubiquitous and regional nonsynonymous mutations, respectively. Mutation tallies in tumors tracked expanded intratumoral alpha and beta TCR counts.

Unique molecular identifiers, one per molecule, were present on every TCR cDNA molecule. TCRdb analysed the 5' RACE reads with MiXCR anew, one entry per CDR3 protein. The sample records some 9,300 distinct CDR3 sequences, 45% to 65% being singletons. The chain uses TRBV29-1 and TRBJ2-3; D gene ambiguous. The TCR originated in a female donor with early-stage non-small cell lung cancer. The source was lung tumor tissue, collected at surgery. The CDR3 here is CSVFGLDTQYF. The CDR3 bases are TGCAGCGTTTTTGGGTTAGATACGCAGTATTTT.